Shown below are 10 T cell receptor beta chains from a single sample sequenced in a study of T cells after yellow fever vaccination. TCRdb re-called the 5' RACE reads with MiXCR, one entry per CDR3 protein. Of 450,000 to 550,000 distinct CDR3 sequences in the sample, 21% were seen once. The source was PBMCs, collected 20 to 25 days after the first yellow fever vaccination. Receptors originate from a man aged 18 to 29 who received the YFV17D yellow fever vaccine.

The rearrangement links TRBV5-1 to TRBJ2-5; tentatively, D is TRBD2 (6 bases). Trimming cost V 1 base and J 4 bases, with 14 bases left between them. Germline V gives CDR1 SGHRS, CDR2 YFSETQ. This CDR3 is 15 amino acids long. CDR3 DNA sequence: TGCGCCAGCAGCTTGAACTGGGGAGGCAGAGAGACCCAGTACTTC. Protein: CASSLNWGGRETQYF.

A few counts support this clonotype. This chain links TRBV5-1 with TRBJ2-1; D gene unclear. V was cut by 4 bases and J by 3 bases, with 11 bases left in between. Germline lookup yields CDR1 SGHRS and CDR2 YFSETQ. This CDR3 has 14 amino acids. The CDR3 region has the DNA TGCGCCAGCAGCCCCCGCTTAAACTACAATGAGCAGTTCTTC. Translating it yields CASSPRLNYNEQFF. Filled out from reference TRBV5-1 and TRBJ2-1, the complete variable domain reads KAGVTQTPRYLIKTRGQQVTLSCSPISGHRSVSWYQQTPGQGLQFLFEYFSETQRNKGNFPGRFSGRQFSNSRSEMNVSTLELGDSALYLCASSPRLNYNEQFFGPGTRLTVL.

This chain joins TRBV12-3 or TRBV12-4 and TRBJ2-3, with D maybe TRBD2 (7 bases). Between the trimmed V and J ends, which lost 6 bases and 4 bases, there was a span of 17 bases. This CDR3 contains 15 residues. CDR3 in DNA: TGTGCCAGCAGCTGGGGGGGGGGCCAGGCAGATACGCAGTATTTT. Translation: CASSWGGGQADTQYF.

This clonotype was seen a handful of times. This chain links TRBV7-3 with TRBJ2-1, with D possibly being TRBD2 (6 bases). Germline lookup yields CDR1 SGHTA and CDR2 FQGTGA. V was cut by 2 bases and J by 2 bases, with 10 bases left in between. CDR3 length: 15 residues. The CDR3 loop reads CASSLFGGAYNEQFF. As DNA, the CDR3 is TGTGCCAGCAGCTTATTCGGGGGTGCCTACAATGAGCAGTTCTTC.

For the CDR3, the DNA is TGTGCCAGCAGGGGATCGTTACAAGAGACCCAGTACTTC. Residues: CASRGSLQETQYF. The J gene is TRBJ2-5, the V gene TRBV7-2; D unresolved. Germline V gives CDR1 SGHTA, CDR2 FQGNSA. This CDR3 is built from 13 residues. V lost 6 bases and J lost 2, with 10 bases in between.

The V gene is TRBV20-1, the J gene TRBJ1-4; D gene uncertain. The CDR3 spans 12 residues. V gave up 6 bases and J gave up 8 bases, with 13 bases separating them. The V gene's germline CDR1 is DFQATT and CDR2 SNEGSKA (reference sequence). The CDR3 sequence: CSATIPTEKLFF. The CDR3 DNA reads TGCAGTGCGACGATCCCCACCGAAAAACTGTTTTTT.

This chain joins TRBV5-1 and TRBJ2-1; D possibly corresponds to TRBD2 (7 bases). This CDR3 spans 16 amino acids. The germline V and J ends were trimmed by 3 bases and 4 bases, with 17 bases remaining between them. Germline loops: CDR1 SGHRS, CDR2 YFSETQ. CDR3 protein: CASSWAGGGGYNEQFF. The CDR3 DNA reads as TGCGCCAGCAGCTGGGCTGGGGGCGGGGGATACAATGAGCAGTTCTTC.

This sequence joins TRBV29-1 and TRBJ2-3; D ambiguous. CDR1 is SQVTM, CDR2 ANQGSEA, per germline. This CDR3 is 10 amino acids long. V was pared by 0 bases and J by 9 bases, with 4 bases between. CDR3 sequence: CSVEDGTQYF. CDR3 coding DNA: TGCAGCGTTGAAGACGGAACGCAGTATTTT.

The rearrangement joins TRBV20-1 to TRBJ2-2; D remains ambiguous. V was pared by 4 bases and J by 0 bases, with 9 bases between. Looked up from germline, CDR1 is DFQATT and CDR2 is SNEGSKA (reference sequence). The CDR3 length is 14 residues. The CDR3 is CSAKDGANTGELFF. DNA of the CDR3: TGCAGTGCTAAAGACGGAGCGAACACCGGGGAGCTGTTTTTT.

The rearrangement joins TRBV14 to TRBJ1-1; D remains ambiguous. The CDR3 sequence is 15 residues long. Germline V gene sequence: CDR1 SGHDN, CDR2 FVKESK. The V end lost 4 bases, the J end lost 1 base, and 13 bases lay between the germline ends. The CDR3 here is CASSLMVAANTEAFF. CDR3 DNA sequence: TGTGCCAGCAGCCTAATGGTTGCGGCGAACACTGAAGCTTTCTTT.